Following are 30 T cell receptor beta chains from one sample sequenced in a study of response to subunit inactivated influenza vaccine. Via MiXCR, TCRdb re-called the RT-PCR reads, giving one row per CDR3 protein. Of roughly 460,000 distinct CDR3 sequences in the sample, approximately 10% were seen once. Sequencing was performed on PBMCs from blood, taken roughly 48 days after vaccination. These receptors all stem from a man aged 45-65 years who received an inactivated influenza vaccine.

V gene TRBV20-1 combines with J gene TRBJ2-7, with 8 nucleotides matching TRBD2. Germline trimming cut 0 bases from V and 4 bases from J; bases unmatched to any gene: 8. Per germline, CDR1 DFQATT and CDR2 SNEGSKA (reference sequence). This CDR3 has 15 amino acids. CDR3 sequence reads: CSARDSRAGDYEQYF. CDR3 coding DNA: TGCAGTGCTAGAGATTCCAGAGCGGGAGATTACGAGCAGTACTTC.

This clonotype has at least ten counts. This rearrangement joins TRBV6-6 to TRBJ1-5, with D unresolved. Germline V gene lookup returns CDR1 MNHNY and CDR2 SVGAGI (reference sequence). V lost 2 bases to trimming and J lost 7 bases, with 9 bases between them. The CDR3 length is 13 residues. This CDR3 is CASSYEGGQPQHF. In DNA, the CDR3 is TGTGCCAGCAGTTACGAGGGTGGGCAGCCCCAGCATTTT.

The CDR3 sequence: CAWRKGAQGFF. CDR3 DNA: TGTGCCTGGAGAAAAGGGGCCCAGGGGTTCTTC. V gene TRBV30 combines with J gene TRBJ2-1, with D maybe TRBD1 (5 bases). The CDR3 consists of 11 residues. Deletions cut 3 bases from V and 15 bases from J, with 15 bases between. The germline CDR1 and CDR2 sequences are GTSNPN and SVGIG (reference sequence). Looking up the rest from reference TRBV30 and TRBJ2-1 gives the full variable domain: SQTIHQWPATLVQPVGSPLSLECTVEGTSNPNLYWYRQAAGRGLQLLFYSVGIGQISSEVPQNLSASRPQDRQFILSSKKLLLSDSGFYLCAWRKGAQGFFGPGTRLTVL.

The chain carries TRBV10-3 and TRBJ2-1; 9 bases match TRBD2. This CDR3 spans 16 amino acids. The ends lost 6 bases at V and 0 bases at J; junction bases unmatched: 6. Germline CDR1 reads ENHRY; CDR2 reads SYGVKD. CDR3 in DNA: TGTGCCATCAGGATTAGCGGGGGAAGCTCCTACAATGAGCAGTTCTTC. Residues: CAIRISGGSSYNEQFF.

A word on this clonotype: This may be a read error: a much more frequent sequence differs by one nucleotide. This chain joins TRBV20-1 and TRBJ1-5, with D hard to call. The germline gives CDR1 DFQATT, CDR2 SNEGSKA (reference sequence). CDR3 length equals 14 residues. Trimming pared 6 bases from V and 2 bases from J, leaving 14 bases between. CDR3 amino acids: CSAVDKVGNQPQHF. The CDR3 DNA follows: TGCAGTGCCGTCGACAAGGTTGGCAATCAGCCCCAGCATTTT.

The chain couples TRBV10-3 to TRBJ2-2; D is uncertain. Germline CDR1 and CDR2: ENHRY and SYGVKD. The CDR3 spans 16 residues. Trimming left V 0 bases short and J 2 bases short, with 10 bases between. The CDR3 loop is CAISESPVLNTGELFF. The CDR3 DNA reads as TGTGCCATCAGTGAGTCTCCGGTATTAAACACCGGGGAGCTGTTTTTT.

The CDR3 protein is CSARDFGTSVNEQFF. CDR3 DNA sequence: TGCAGTGCTAGAGATTTCGGGACTAGCGTCAATGAGCAGTTCTTC. The chain has TRBV20-1 and TRBJ2-1, with 10 nucleotides matching TRBD2. Germline CDR1 and CDR2: DFQATT and SNEGSKA (reference sequence). The length of the CDR3 is 15 residues. With 0 bases clipped from V and 6 bases from J, the junction kept 5 bases outside the gene matches.

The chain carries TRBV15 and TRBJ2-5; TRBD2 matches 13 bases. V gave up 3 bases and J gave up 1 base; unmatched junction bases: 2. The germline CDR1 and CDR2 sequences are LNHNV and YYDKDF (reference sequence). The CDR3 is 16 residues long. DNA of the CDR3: TGTGCCACCAGCAGTCGACTAGCGGGGGGCCAAGAGACCCAGTACTTC. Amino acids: CATSSRLAGGQETQYF.

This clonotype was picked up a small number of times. The CDR3 sequence is CASSLNRDSSYNEQFF. The DNA for the CDR3 is TGCGCCAGCAGCTTAAACCGGGACAGCTCCTACAATGAGCAGTTCTTC. The V gene is TRBV5-1, the J gene TRBJ2-1; 7 bases are shared with TRBD1. The ends lost 2 bases at V and 0 bases at J; junction bases unmatched: 5. The CDR3 is 16 residues long. Germline values: CDR1 SGHRS, CDR2 YFSETQ. The whole variable domain, filled in from reference TRBV5-1 and TRBJ2-1, reads KAGVTQTPRYLIKTRGQQVTLSCSPISGHRSVSWYQQTPGQGLQFLFEYFSETQRNKGNFPGRFSGRQFSNSRSEMNVSTLELGDSALYLCASSLNRDSSYNEQFFGPGTRLTVL.

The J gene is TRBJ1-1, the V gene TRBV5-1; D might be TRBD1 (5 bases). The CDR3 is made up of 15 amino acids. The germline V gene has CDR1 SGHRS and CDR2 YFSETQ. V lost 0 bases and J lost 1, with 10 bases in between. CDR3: CASSLDQGGNTEAFF. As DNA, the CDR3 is TGCGCCAGCAGCTTGGACCAGGGAGGGAACACTGAAGCTTTCTTT.

CDR3 sequence (DNA): TGCAGTGCCCAAACTAGCGGGAGTTCCCTCAATGAGCAGTTCTTC. Protein: CSAQTSGSSLNEQFF. This chain joins TRBV20-1 and TRBJ2-1; 11 positions match TRBD2. Per the germline V gene, CDR1 is DFQATT and CDR2 is SNEGSKA (reference sequence). The junction had 10 bases not matched to a gene; V was cut back by 6 bases and J by 6 bases. This CDR3 contains 15 residues.

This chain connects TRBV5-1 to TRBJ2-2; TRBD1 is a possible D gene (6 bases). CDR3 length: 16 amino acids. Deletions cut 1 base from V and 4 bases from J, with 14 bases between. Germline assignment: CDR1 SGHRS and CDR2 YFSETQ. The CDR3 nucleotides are TGCGCCAGCAGCTTGACAGGGTCATTAGGCACCGGGGAGCTGTTTTTT. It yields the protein CASSLTGSLGTGELFF.

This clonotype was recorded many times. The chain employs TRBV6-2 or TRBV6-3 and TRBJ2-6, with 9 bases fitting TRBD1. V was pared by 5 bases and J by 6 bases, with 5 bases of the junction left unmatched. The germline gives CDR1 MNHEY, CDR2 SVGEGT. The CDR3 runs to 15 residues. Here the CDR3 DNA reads TGTGCCAGCAGTCACCGGACAGGGGCGGCCAACGTCCTGACTTTC. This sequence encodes CASSHRTGAANVLTF.

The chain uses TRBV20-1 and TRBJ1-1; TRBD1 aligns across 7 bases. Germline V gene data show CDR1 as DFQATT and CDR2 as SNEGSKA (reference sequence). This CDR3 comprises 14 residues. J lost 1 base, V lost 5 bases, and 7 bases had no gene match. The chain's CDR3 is CSAPKRGPNTEAFF. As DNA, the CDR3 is TGCAGTGCTCCAAAGAGGGGGCCGAACACTGAAGCTTTCTTT.

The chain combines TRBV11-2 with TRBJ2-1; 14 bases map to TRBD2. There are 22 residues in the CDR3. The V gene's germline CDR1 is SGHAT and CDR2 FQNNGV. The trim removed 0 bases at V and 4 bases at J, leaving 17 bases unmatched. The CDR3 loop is CASSLDTLGLAGAPKPYNEQFF. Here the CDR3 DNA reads TGTGCCAGCAGCTTAGATACATTGGGACTAGCGGGAGCGCCAAAGCCTTACAATGAGCAGTTCTTC.

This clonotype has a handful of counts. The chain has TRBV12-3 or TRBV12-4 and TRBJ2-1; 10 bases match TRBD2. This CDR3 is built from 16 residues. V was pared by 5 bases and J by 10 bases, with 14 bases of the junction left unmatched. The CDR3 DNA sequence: TGTGCCAGCAGTCACCCTAGCGGGGGCGTACCATTAGAGCAGTTCTTC. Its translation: CASSHPSGGVPLEQFF.

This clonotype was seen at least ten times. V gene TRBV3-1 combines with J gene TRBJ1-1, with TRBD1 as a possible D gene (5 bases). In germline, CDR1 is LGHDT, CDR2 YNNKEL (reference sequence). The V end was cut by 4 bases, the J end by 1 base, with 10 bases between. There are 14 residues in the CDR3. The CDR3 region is CASSRGGGNTEAFF. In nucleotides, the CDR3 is TGTGCCAGCAGCCGCGGGGGAGGGAACACTGAAGCTTTCTTT.

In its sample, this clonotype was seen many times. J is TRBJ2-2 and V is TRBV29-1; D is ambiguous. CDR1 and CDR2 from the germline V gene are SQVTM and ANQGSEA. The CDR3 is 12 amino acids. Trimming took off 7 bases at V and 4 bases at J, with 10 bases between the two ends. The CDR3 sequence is CSAGPPTGELFF. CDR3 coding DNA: TGCAGCGCTGGACCACCCACCGGGGAGCTGTTTTTT.

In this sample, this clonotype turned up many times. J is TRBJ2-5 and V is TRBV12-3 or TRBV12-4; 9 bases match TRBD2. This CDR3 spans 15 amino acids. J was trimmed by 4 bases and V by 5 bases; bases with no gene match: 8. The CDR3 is CASSATSGFGETQYF. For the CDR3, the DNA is TGTGCCAGCAGTGCAACTAGCGGGTTTGGAGAGACCCAGTACTTC.

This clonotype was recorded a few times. The CDR3 reads CASTAGGVNEQFF. The CDR3, as DNA: TGTGCCAGCACGGCGGGGGGGGTTAATGAGCAGTTCTTC. This sequence joins TRBV6-7 and TRBJ2-1; 9 bases are shared with TRBD2. TRBV6-7 is annotated as an ORF whose role is uncertain. The CDR3 length is 13 residues. The V gene end was trimmed by 7 bases and the J gene end by 7 bases; junction bases not matched to a gene: 5.

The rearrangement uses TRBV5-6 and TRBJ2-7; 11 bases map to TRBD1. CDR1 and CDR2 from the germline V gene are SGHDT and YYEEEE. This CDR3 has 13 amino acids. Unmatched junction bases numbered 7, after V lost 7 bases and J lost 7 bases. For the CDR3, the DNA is TGTGCCAGCGGGGACAGGGGGATGAGGGAGCAGTACTTC. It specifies CASGDRGMREQYF.

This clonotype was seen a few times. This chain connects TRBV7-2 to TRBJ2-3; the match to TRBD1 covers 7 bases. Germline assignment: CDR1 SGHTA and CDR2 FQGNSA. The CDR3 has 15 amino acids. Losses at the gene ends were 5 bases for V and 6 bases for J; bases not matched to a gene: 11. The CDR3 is CASSRGQTIFDTQYF. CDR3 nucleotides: TGTGCCAGCAGCCGGGGACAGACTATCTTTGATACGCAGTATTTT. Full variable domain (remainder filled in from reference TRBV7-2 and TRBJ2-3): GAGVSQSPSNKVTEKGKDVELRCDPISGHTALYWYRQSLGQGLEFLIYFQGNSAPDKSGLPSDRFSAERTGGSVSTLTIQRTQQEDSAVYLCASSRGQTIFDTQYFGPGTRLTVL.

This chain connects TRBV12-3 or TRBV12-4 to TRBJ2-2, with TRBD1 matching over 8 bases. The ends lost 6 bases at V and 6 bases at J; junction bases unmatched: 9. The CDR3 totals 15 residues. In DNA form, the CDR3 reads TGTGCCAGCAGCGGAGGACAGGGTATTGCCGGGGAGCTGTTTTTT. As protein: CASSGGQGIAGELFF.

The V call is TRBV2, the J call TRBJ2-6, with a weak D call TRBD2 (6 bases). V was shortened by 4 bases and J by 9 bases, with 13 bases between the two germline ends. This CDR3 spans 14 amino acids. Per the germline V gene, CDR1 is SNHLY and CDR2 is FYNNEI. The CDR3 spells CASSVRREVNVLTF. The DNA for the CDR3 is TGTGCCAGCAGTGTACGCAGGGAGGTCAACGTCCTGACTTTC.

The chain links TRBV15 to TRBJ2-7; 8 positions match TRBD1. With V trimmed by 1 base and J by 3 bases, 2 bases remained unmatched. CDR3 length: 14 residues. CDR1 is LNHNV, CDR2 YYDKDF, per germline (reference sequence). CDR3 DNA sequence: TGTGCCACCAGCAGAGTAACAGGGGGCTACGAGCAGTACTTC. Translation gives CATSRVTGGYEQYF.

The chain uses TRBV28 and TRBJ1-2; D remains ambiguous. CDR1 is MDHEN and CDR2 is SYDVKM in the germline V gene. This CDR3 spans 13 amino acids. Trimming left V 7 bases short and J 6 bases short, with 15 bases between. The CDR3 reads CASTLSAIDGYTF. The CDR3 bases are TGTGCCAGCACCCTATCGGCTATCGATGGCTACACCTTC.

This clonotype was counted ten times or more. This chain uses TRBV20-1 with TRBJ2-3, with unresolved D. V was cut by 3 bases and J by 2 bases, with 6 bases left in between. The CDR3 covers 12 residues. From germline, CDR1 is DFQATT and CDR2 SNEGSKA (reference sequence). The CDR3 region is CSASPHTDTQYF. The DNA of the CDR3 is TGCAGTGCTAGCCCCCACACAGATACGCAGTATTTT.

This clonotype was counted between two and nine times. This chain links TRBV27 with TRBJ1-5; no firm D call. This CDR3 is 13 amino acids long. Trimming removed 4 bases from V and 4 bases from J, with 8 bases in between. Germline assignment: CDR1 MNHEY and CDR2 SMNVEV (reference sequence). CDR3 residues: CASSSLVNQPQHF. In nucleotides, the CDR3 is TGTGCCAGCAGTTCCCTAGTTAATCAGCCCCAGCATTTT.

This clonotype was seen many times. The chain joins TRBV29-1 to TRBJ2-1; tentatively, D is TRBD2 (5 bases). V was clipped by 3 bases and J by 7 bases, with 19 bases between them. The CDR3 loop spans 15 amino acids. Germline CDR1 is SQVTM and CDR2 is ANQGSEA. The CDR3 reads CSVDYEGVFYNEQFF. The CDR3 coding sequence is TGCAGCGTTGATTATGAGGGAGTTTTTTATAATGAGCAGTTCTTC.

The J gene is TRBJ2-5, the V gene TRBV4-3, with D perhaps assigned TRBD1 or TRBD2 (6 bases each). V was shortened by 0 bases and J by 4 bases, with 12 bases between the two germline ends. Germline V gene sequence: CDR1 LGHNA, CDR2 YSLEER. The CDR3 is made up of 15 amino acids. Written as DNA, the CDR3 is TGCGCCAGCAGCCAAGAAGGAGGGGGTGGAGAGACCCAGTACTTC. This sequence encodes CASSQEGGGGETQYF.